Each of the 7 T cell receptor beta chains below was sequenced from the same sample in a study of T cell therapy after organ transplantation. These receptors' antigens are unknown. Time point reported: 4-8 weeks after completion of therapy. Clones were read by immunoSEQ multiplex PCR, and TCRdb kept only the in-frame ones, dropping some. This sample carries about 6,000 clones, roughly 70% of them seen once, and the ten largest clones take 25% to 30%. Sample: CD8+ T cells from blood, taken after autologous CMV-specific T cell therapy. These receptors all come from a human patient who had received a solid organ transplant and had CMV disease. Some T cells here may be from the graft donor.

V usage is TRBV27 and J usage is TRBJ2-7, with a tentative D call TRBD2 (5 bases). The CDR3 has 13 amino acids. The V gene's germline CDR1 is MNHEY and CDR2 SMNVEV (reference sequence). Trimming cost V 0 bases and J 7 bases, with 10 bases left between them. CDR3 protein: CASSLSSGREQYF. The CDR3, as DNA: TGTGCCAGCAGTTTATCGAGCGGACGGGAGCAGTACTTC.

This clone is medium-sized (0.01 to 0.1%) within its sample. The V and J genes are TRBV19 and TRBJ1-1; D is uncertain. CDR1 is LNHDA and CDR2 is SQIVND in the germline V gene (reference sequence). Between the trimmed V and J ends, which lost 5 bases and 4 bases, there was a span of 11 bases. The CDR3 consists of 13 residues. In DNA, the CDR3 is TGTGCCAGTAGTTCGGCACTCGGCACTGAAGCTTTCTTT. Translated, it gives CASSSALGTEAFF.

The sample holds one count of this clone. The genes are TRBV6-1 and TRBJ2-7; the D gene could be TRBD1 or TRBD2 (5 bases each). This CDR3 is 14 amino acids long. The V gene's germline CDR1 is MNHNS and CDR2 SASEGT. V lost 10 bases to trimming and J lost 4 bases, with 20 bases between them. CDR3 bases: TGTGCCACCCAACGGGGCGGAGCCAATTACGAGCAGTACTTC. Its protein product is CATQRGGANYEQYF.

The chain combines TRBV4-1 with TRBJ2-1, with TRBD2 matching over 16 bases. V dropped 1 base and J dropped 7; count of bases not matched to a gene: 4. In germline, CDR1 is MGHRA, CDR2 YSYEKL. This CDR3 is 17 amino acids long. CDR3 protein: CASSQVLGLAGGNEQFF. In nucleotides, the CDR3 is TGCGCCAGCAGCCAAGTCCTGGGACTAGCGGGGGGGAATGAGCAGTTCTTC.

V and J are TRBV19 and TRBJ2-7, with D uncertain. V shed 4 bases and J shed 4 bases, with 11 bases lying between them. The CDR3 has 13 amino acids. CDR1 and CDR2 (germline): LNHDA, SQIVND (reference sequence). In nucleotides, the CDR3 is TGTGCCAGTAGTACCTCGCCCAGATACGAGCAGTACTTC. Protein product: CASSTSPRYEQYF. Using reference TRBV19 and TRBJ2-7 for the parts outside the CDR3, the full variable domain is DGGITQSPKYLFRKEGQNVTLSCEQNLNHDAMYWYRQDPGQGLRLIYYSQIVNDFQKGDIAEGYSVSREKKESFPLTVTSAQKNPTAFYLCASSTSPRYEQYFGPGTRLTVT.

V is TRBV28 and J is TRBJ2-5; no firm D call. The CDR3 loop spans 12 amino acids. Trimming took off 6 bases at V and 5 bases at J, with 10 bases between the two ends. CDR1 and CDR2 (germline): MDHEN, SYDVKM. CDR3 loop: CASSILTETQYF. The CDR3 DNA reads TGTGCCAGCAGCATCCTGACTGAGACCCAGTACTTC.

This chain joins TRBV7-9 and TRBJ2-1; 9 bases line up with TRBD1. V gave up 2 bases and J gave up 9 bases; unmatched junction bases: 14. The germline CDR1 and CDR2 sequences are SEHNR and FQNEAQ (reference sequence). The CDR3 has 17 amino acids. As DNA, the CDR3 is TGTGCCAGCAGCTTACCCACACAGGGGGCGCTTTCACGTGAGCAGTTCTTC. Amino acids: CASSLPTQGALSREQFF.